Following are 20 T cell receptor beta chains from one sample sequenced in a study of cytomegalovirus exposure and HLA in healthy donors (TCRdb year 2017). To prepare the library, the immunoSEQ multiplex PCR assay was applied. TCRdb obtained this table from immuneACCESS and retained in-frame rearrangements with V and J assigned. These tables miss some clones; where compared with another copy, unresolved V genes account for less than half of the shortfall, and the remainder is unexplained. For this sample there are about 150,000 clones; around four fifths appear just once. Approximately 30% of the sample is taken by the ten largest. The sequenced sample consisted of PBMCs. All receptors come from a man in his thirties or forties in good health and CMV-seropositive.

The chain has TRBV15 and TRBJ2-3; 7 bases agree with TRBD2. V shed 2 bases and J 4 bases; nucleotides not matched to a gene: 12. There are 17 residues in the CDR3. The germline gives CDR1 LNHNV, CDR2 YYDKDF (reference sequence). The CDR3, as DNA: TGTGCCACCAGCAGATCGACTAGCCCCCGGAAGGCAGATACGCAGTATTTT. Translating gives CATSRSTSPRKADTQYF. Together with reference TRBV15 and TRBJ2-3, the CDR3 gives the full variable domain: DAMVIQNPRYQVTQFGKPVTLSCSQTLNHNVMYWYQQKSSQAPKLLFHYYDKDFNNEADTPDNFQSRRPNTSFCFLDIRSPGLGDTAMYLCATSRSTSPRKADTQYFGPGTRLTVL.

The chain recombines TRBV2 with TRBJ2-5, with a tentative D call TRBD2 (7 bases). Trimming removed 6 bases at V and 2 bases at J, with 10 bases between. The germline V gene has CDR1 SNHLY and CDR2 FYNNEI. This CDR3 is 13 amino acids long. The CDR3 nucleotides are TGTGCCAGCAGCGAGGGGGGGCAAGAGACCCAGTACTTC. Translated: CASSEGGQETQYF.

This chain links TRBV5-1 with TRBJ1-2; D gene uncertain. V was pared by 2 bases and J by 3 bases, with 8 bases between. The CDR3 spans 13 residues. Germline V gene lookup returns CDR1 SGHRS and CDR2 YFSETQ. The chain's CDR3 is CASSFTVYYGYTF. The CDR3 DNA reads TGCGCCAGCAGCTTTACAGTTTACTATGGCTACACCTTC.

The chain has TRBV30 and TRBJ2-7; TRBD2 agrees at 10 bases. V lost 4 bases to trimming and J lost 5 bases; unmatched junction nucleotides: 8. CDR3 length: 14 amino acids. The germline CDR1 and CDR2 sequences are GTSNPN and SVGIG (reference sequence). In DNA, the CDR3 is TGTGCCTGGACTAGCGGGAGTGGGAATCACGAGCAGTACTTC. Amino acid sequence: CAWTSGSGNHEQYF.

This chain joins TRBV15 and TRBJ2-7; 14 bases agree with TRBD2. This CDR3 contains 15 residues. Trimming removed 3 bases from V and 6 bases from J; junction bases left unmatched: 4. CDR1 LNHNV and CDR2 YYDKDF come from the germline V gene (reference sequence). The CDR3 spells CATSRGLAGVLEQYF. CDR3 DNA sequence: TGTGCCACCAGCAGGGGACTAGCGGGAGTTCTCGAGCAGTACTTC.

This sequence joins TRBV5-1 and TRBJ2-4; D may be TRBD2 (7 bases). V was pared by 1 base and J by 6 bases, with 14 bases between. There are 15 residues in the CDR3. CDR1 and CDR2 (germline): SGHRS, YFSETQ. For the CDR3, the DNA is TGCGCCAGCAGCTTGATCGCGGGGGCCGGAAACATTCAGTACTTC. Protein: CASSLIAGAGNIQYF.

The CDR3 coding sequence is TGTGCCAGCAGCCTAGACAGTTTGGGAGGTGAAAAACTGTTTTTT. This gives the protein CASSLDSLGGEKLFF. The chain uses TRBV6-6 and TRBJ1-4; D is possibly TRBD1 (5 bases). From germline, CDR1 is MNHNY and CDR2 SVGAGI (reference sequence). The CDR3 length is 15 residues. Trimming left V 6 bases short and J 7 bases short, with 18 bases between.

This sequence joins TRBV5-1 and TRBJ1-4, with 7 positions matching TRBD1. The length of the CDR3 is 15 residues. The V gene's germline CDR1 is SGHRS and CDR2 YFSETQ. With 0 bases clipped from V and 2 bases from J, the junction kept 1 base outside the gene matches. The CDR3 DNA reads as TGCGCCAGCAGCTTGGCCAGGGGGACTAATGAAAAACTGTTTTTT. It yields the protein CASSLARGTNEKLFF.

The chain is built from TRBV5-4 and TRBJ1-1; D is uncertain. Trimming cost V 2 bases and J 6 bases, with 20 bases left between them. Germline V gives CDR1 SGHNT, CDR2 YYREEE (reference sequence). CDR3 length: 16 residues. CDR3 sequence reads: CASSFLRAQEMAEAFF. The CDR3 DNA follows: TGTGCCAGCAGCTTTCTGCGGGCTCAGGAGATGGCTGAAGCTTTCTTT.

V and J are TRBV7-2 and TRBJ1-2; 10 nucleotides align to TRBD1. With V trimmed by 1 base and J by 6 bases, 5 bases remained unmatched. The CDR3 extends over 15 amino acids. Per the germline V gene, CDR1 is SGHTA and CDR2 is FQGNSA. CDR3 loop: CASSLVTGGADGYTF. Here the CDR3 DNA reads TGTGCCAGCAGCTTAGTGACAGGGGGCGCGGATGGCTACACCTTC.

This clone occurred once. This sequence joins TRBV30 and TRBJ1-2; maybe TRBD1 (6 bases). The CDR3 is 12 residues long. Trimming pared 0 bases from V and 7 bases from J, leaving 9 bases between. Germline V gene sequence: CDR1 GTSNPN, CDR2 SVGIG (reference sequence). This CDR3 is CAWSVVTGGYTF. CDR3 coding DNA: TGTGCCTGGAGTGTAGTGACAGGTGGCTACACCTTC.

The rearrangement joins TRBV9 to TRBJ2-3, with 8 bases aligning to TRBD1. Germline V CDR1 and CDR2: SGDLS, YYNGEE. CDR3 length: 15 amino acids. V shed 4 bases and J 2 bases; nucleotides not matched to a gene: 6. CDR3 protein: CASSPTDRDTDTQYF. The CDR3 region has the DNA TGTGCCAGCAGCCCGACGGACAGGGACACAGATACGCAGTATTTT. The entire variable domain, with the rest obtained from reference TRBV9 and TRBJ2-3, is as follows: DSGVTQTPKHLITATGQRVTLRCSPRSGDLSVYWYQQSLDQGLQFLIQYYNGEERAKGNILERFSAQQFPDLHSELNLSSLELGDSALYFCASSPTDRDTDTQYFGPGTRLTVL.

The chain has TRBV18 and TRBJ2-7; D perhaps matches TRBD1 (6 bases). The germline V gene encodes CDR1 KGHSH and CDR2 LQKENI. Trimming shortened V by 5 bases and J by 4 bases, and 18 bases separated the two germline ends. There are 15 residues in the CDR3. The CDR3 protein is CASSLQGIPTYEQYF. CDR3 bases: TGTGCCAGCTCATTACAGGGCATCCCCACATACGAGCAGTACTTC.

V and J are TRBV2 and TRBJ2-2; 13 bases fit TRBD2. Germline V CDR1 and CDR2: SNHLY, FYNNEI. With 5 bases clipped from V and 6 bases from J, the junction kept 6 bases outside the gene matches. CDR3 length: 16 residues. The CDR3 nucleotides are TGTGCCAGCAGTCACCGGACTAGCGGGGGAGCCGGGGAGCTGTTTTTT. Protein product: CASSHRTSGGAGELFF.

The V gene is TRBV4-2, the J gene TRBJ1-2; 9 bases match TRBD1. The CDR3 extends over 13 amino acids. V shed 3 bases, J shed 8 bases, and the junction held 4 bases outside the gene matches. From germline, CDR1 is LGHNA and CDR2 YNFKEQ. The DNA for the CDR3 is TGTGCCAGCAGCCATCCGGGGACAGGGGGCTACACCTTC. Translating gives CASSHPGTGGYTF.

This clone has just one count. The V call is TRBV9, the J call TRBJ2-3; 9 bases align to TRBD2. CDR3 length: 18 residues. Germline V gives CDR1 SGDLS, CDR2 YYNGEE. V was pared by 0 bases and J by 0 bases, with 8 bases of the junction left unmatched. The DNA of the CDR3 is TGTGCCAGCAGCGTAGAAGGTAGCGGGGGACCTAGCACAGATACGCAGTATTTT. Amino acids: CASSVEGSGGPSTDTQYF.

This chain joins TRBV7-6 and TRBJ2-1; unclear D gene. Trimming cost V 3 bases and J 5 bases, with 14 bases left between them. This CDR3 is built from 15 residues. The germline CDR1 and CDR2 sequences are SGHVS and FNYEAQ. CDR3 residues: CASSFGPAANNEQFF. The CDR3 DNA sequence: TGTGCCAGCAGCTTTGGGCCCGCCGCAAACAATGAGCAGTTCTTC.

The DNA for the CDR3 is TGCGCCAGCAGCTTTATACAAGGACAGGGAGGAGATGGCTACACCTTC. Encoded protein: CASSFIQGQGGDGYTF. This chain connects TRBV5-1 to TRBJ1-2; TRBD1 aligns across 8 bases. Germline V gives CDR1 SGHRS, CDR2 YFSETQ. This CDR3 spans 16 amino acids. V dropped 2 bases and J dropped 6; count of bases not matched to a gene: 12.

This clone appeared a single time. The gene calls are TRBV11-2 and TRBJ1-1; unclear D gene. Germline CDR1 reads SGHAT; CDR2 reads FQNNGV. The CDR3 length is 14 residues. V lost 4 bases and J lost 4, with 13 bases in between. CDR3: CASSSPERGTEAFF. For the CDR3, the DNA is TGTGCCAGCAGCTCCCCGGAGCGCGGCACTGAAGCTTTCTTT.

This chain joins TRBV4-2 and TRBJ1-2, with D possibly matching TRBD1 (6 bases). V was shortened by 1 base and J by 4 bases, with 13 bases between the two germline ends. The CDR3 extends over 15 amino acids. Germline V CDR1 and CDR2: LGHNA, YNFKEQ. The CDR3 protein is CASSQGEQGVYGYTF. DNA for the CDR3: TGTGCCAGCAGCCAAGGCGAACAGGGCGTCTATGGCTACACCTTC.